This is a list of T cell receptor beta chains from one sample in a study of cytotoxic CD8 clonotypes in ibrutinib-treated CLL. The table came from immunoSEQ multiplex PCR; TCRdb's copy has only in-frame clones and leaves some out. Counted here are over 75,000 clones, about 78% occurring once; the ten biggest clones make up about 32%. The starting material was PBMCs, obtained after 12 months of ibrutinib treatment. The source of these receptors is a human donor with chronic lymphocytic leukemia. CDR3s include the opening cysteine and the closing phenylalanine or tryptophan. Fields, in order: V gene, J gene, D gene, CDR3 length, clone size, CDR3 DNA, CDR3 protein. The D gene is left open where the match is weak. Not every row has a clone size; where given, it reads once, few, many or a size class.

TRBV7-9	TRBJ2-5	.	15	.	TGTGCCAGCACCTCCCGCAGCGGGCCGGGAGAGACCCAGTACTTC	CASTSRSGPGETQYF
TRBV6-1	TRBJ1-1	.	15	.	TGTGCCAGCAGTGAAGGGTACGGGGCGAACACTGAAGCTTTCTTT	CASSEGYGANTEAFF
TRBV7-2	TRBJ1-6	TRBD1	15	.	TGTGCCAGCAGCGAGACGGGACAGGGTAATTCACCCCTCCACTTT	CASSETGQGNSPLHF
TRBV7-9	TRBJ2-7	TRBD1	13	.	TGTGCCAGCAGCCGACAGGGTTCGTACGAGCAGTACTTC	CASSRQGSYEQYF
TRBV7-2	TRBJ1-5	.	15	.	TGTGCCAGCAGCGCCCGGGACTTGAGGAGTCAACCCCAGCATTTT	CASSARDLRSQPQHF
TRBV18	TRBJ2-5	.	13	.	TGTGCCAGCTCACCGACAGGACCGGAGACCCAGTACTTC	CASSPTGPETQYF
TRBV6-5	TRBJ1-6	.	15	few	TGTGCCAGCCAACAGTGGCAGACTTATAATTCACCCCTCCACTTT	CASQQWQTYNSPLHF
TRBV7-2	TRBJ2-5	TRBD2	15	.	TGTGCCAGCAGCCCCCGATCGGGAGGGTGGGAGACCCAGTACTTC	CASSPRSGGWETQYF
TRBV4-2	TRBJ1-4	.	16	once	TGTGCCAGCAGCCAAGATACGAGGACAACTAATGAAAAACTGTTTTTT	CASSQDTRTTNEKLFF
TRBV4-1	TRBJ2-4	TRBD1	16	.	TGCGCCAGCAGCCAAGCCAGCACAGGGGGAGGAAACATTCAGTACTTC	CASSQASTGGGNIQYF
TRBV5-6	TRBJ2-1	TRBD2	16	.	TGTGCCAGCAGCACTCTAGCGGGGGGCTCCTACAATGAGCAGTTCTTC	CASSTLAGGSYNEQFF
TRBV11-3	TRBJ2-7	.	14	.	TGTGCCAGCAGCTTTACAGGGTCGTCCTACGAGCAGTACTTC	CASSFTGSSYEQYF
TRBV10-3	TRBJ2-7	TRBD2	13	.	TGTGCCATCAGTCCGACCGCGGGGGGCGAGCAGTACTTC	CAISPTAGGEQYF
TRBV18	TRBJ1-1	.	13	.	TGTGCCAGCTCAAACAGGGCGGACACTGAAGCTTTCTTT	CASSNRADTEAFF
TRBV28	TRBJ1-5	TRBD1	14	few	TGTGCCAGCAGTCCCCGGAGGTCAGGGGGCGACCAGCATTTT	CASSPRRSGGDQHF
TRBV5-1	TRBJ2-5	.	13	once	TGCGCCAGCAGCTTGGACAGACAAGAGACCCAGTACTTC	CASSLDRQETQYF
TRBV7-8	TRBJ1-2	.	15	.	TGTGCCAGCAGCTTAGAGGCAGCGGGCAACTATGGCTACACCTTC	CASSLEAAGNYGYTF
TRBV7-2	TRBJ1-3	.	15	.	TGTGCCAGCAGCCGGAGGGGAGGCTCTGGAAACACCATATATTTT	CASSRRGGSGNTIYF
TRBV7-3	TRBJ2-5	.	20	.	TGTGCCAGCCCCATGTGTGGGGCAGCCAAGGTTAACAATGACGAAGAGACCCAGTACTTC	CASPMCGAAKVNNDEETQYF
TRBV19	TRBJ2-2	TRBD2	17	.	TGTGCCAGTAGCCTGGGACTAGCGGGGGCGAACACCGGGGAGCTGTTTTTT	CASSLGLAGANTGELFF
TRBV11-3	TRBJ2-5	.	17	.	TGTGCCAGCAGCTTAGATAAGACGGGGCTGCGAGGAGAGACCCAGTACTTC	CASSLDKTGLRGETQYF
TRBV6-1	TRBJ1-2	.	12	.	TGTGCCAGCAGTGACTCCGGGACCAGCTACACCTTC	CASSDSGTSYTF
TRBV5-1	TRBJ2-5	TRBD1	14	.	TGCGCCAGCAGCCCCGGGACAGTCCAAGAGACCCAGTACTTC	CASSPGTVQETQYF
TRBV7-2	TRBJ2-1	.	14	.	TGTGCCAGCAGCTTCGCTAGCCAGCAGAATGAGCAGTTCTTC	CASSFASQQNEQFF
TRBV5-6	TRBJ1-1	.	14	.	TGTGCCAGCAGCTCGACAGTGCCGAACACTGAAGCTTTCTTT	CASSSTVPNTEAFF
TRBV18	TRBJ1-3	.	14	.	TGTGCCAGCTCATCTCGGACAAGAGGAAACACCATATATTTT	CASSSRTRGNTIYF
TRBV5-1	TRBJ1-1	.	15	.	TGCGCCAGCAGCTTAGGTTCTGCGTCCGGCACTGAAGCTTTCTTT	CASSLGSASGTEAFF
TRBV13	TRBJ1-6	.	17	.	TGTGCCAGCAGCGAAAAAACGGGGGGCGCCTATAATTCACCCCTCCACTTT	CASSEKTGGAYNSPLHF
TRBV7-9	TRBJ1-2	TRBD1	15	.	TGTGCCAGCAGCTTAGGACAGGGGGGAAACTATGGCTACACCTTC	CASSLGQGGNYGYTF